The 12 T cell receptor beta chains presented below share a single source sample, sequenced in a study of cytomegalovirus exposure and HLA in healthy donors. The PCR contained 60 Vbeta and 13 Jbeta primers. TCRdb keeps only in-frame clones here, not all; method: immunoSEQ multiplex PCR. The sample table includes roughly 72,000 clones. The specimen sequenced was PBMCs. All receptors come from a man younger than 35 in good health and CMV-seropositive.

The chain is built from TRBV9 and TRBJ1-3, with TRBD1 identical over 7 bases. This CDR3 region has 15 residues. Losses at the gene ends were 3 bases for V and 5 bases for J; bases not matched to a gene: 8. The germline CDR1 and CDR2 sequences are SGDLS and YYNGEE. The CDR3 loop reads CASSALGTARNTIYF. The CDR3 DNA follows: TGTGCCAGCAGCGCCCTAGGGACAGCGCGAAACACCATATATTTT.

The V call is TRBV9, the J call TRBJ1-1; 10 nucleotides agree with TRBD1. The CDR3 consists of 16 residues. V shed 3 bases and J 6 bases; nucleotides not matched to a gene: 11. Germline-derived CDR1 and CDR2 are SGDLS and YYNGEE. This CDR3 reads CASSAPGQGFVAEAFF. CDR3 sequence (DNA): TGTGCCAGCAGCGCGCCGGGACAGGGGTTTGTCGCTGAAGCTTTCTTT.

The chain carries TRBV7-2 and TRBJ2-7, with D possibly being TRBD1 (5 bases). CDR1 SGHTA and CDR2 FQGNSA come from the germline V gene. The germline V and J ends were trimmed by 0 bases and 0 bases, with 9 bases remaining between them. There are 15 residues in the CDR3. CDR3 amino acids: CASSLAWGSSYEQYF. CDR3 nucleotide sequence: TGTGCCAGCAGCTTAGCTTGGGGCAGCTCCTACGAGCAGTACTTC.

This sequence joins TRBV5-1 and TRBJ2-5, with 7 bases aligning to TRBD1. The length of the CDR3 is 14 residues. V gave up 3 bases and J gave up 2 bases; unmatched junction bases: 4. In germline, CDR1 is SGHRS, CDR2 YFSETQ. CDR3 in amino acids: CASSSTGSQETQYF. CDR3 nucleotides: TGCGCCAGCAGCTCGACAGGGAGTCAAGAGACCCAGTACTTC. The whole variable domain, filled in from reference TRBV5-1 and TRBJ2-5, reads KAGVTQTPRYLIKTRGQQVTLSCSPISGHRSVSWYQQTPGQGLQFLFEYFSETQRNKGNFPGRFSGRQFSNSRSEMNVSTLELGDSALYLCASSSTGSQETQYFGPGTRLLVL.

About this clone itself: The sample carries other DNA sequences with the same CDR3. CDR3 bases: TGTGCCAGCTCCCCAAACTCGTACGAGCAGTACTTC. Encoded protein: CASSPNSYEQYF. The rearrangement uses TRBV18 and TRBJ2-7; unclear D gene. The V end lost 6 bases, the J end lost 4 bases, and 10 bases lay between the germline ends. Per the germline V gene, CDR1 is KGHSH and CDR2 is LQKENI. This CDR3 is 12 amino acids long.

The chain employs TRBV7-9 and TRBJ2-7, with TRBD1 matching over 9 bases. V lost 5 bases, J lost 2 bases, and 10 bases stayed unmatched. Germline-derived CDR1 and CDR2 are SEHNR and FQNEAQ (reference sequence). There are 16 residues in the CDR3. The CDR3 is CASSGEGTGRPYEQYF. In nucleotides, the CDR3 is TGTGCCAGCAGCGGCGAAGGGACAGGGAGGCCCTACGAGCAGTACTTC.

V and J are TRBV30 and TRBJ1-5; the D is unclear. From germline, CDR1 is GTSNPN and CDR2 SVGIG (reference sequence). V lost 1 base and J lost 4, with 5 bases in between. This CDR3 has 12 residues. The CDR3 bases are TGTGCCTGGAGTGGGCAGAATCAGCCCCAGCATTTT. It yields the protein CAWSGQNQPQHF.

The chain is built from TRBV2 and TRBJ1-1, with no clear D. Germline assignment: CDR1 SNHLY and CDR2 FYNNEI. Trimming cost V 6 bases and J 0 bases, with 23 bases left between them. The CDR3 has 18 residues. CDR3 sequence (DNA): TGTGCCAGCAGCTTAACTGGACTCAAATCCTTTATGAACACTGAAGCTTTCTTT. This codes for CASSLTGLKSFMNTEAFF.

This sequence joins TRBV5-1 and TRBJ2-1; D possibly corresponds to TRBD2 (6 bases). This CDR3 comprises 14 residues. Trimming cost V 4 bases and J 2 bases, with 10 bases left between them. Germline CDR1 reads SGHRS; CDR2 reads YFSETQ. In DNA form, the CDR3 reads TGCGCCAGCAGCAAAGGGGAGGCCTACAATGAGCAGTTCTTC. Translated, it gives CASSKGEAYNEQFF.

The V and J genes are TRBV29-1 and TRBJ2-6; D uncertain. Germline-derived CDR1 and CDR2 are SQVTM and ANQGSEA. The length of the CDR3 is 14 residues. The ends were cut back, 3 bases at V and 0 bases at J, with 6 bases in the middle. CDR3 amino acids: CSVEASSGANVLTF. Here the CDR3 DNA reads TGCAGCGTTGAGGCCTCCTCTGGGGCCAACGTCCTGACTTTC.

Here the CDR3 DNA reads TGTGCCAGCAGCTTATTAAATAACTATGGCTACACCTTC. Encoded protein: CASSLLNNYGYTF. The chain couples TRBV7-9 to TRBJ1-2; D is ambiguous. Germline lookup yields CDR1 SEHNR and CDR2 FQNEAQ (reference sequence). Trimming shortened V by 2 bases and J by 1 base, and 5 bases separated the two germline ends. There are 13 residues in the CDR3.

The chain is built from TRBV14 and TRBJ2-2, with 8 bases matching TRBD1. Losses at the gene ends were 3 bases for V and 6 bases for J; bases not matched to a gene: 9. The CDR3 is made up of 16 amino acids. Germline-derived CDR1 and CDR2 are SGHDN and FVKESK. The CDR3 DNA is TGTGCCAGCAGCCACTCGGGACAGGATTCCTCCGGGGAGCTGTTTTTT. Encoded protein: CASSHSGQDSSGELFF.